This TCR beta chain was obtained from a study of blood T cell repertoires in COVID-19. Produced via immunoSEQ multiplex PCR; TCRdb's table is partial and in-frame only. The sample records about 200,000 clones, 70% to 90% being singletons. Germline lookup yields CDR1 SGHRS and CDR2 YFSETQ. The CDR3 extends over 17 amino acids. Losses at the gene ends were 0 bases for V and 4 bases for J; bases not matched to a gene: 6. The J gene is TRBJ2-3, the V gene TRBV5-1; 12 bases line up with TRBD1. The sequenced sample consisted of PBMCs or T cells enriched from blood (not recorded which). This TCR came from a man aged 25 to 45 who had recovered from COVID-19. The chain's CDR3 is CASSLARGTGGADTQYF. The CDR3 nucleotides read TGCGCCAGCAGCTTGGCTCGCGGGACAGGGGGCGCAGATACGCAGTATTTT.